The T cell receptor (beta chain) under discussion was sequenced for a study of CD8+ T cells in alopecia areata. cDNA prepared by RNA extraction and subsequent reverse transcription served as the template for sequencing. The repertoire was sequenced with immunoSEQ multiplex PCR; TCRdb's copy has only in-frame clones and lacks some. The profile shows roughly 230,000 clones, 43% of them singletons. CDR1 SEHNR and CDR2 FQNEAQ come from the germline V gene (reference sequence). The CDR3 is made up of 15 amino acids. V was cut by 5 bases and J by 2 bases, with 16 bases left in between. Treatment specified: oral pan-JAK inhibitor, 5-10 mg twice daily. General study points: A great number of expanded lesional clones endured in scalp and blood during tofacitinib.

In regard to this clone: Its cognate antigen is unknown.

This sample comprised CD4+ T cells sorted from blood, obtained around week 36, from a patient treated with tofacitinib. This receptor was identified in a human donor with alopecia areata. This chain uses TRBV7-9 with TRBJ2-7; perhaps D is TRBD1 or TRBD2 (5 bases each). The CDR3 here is CASSRQVRGPYEQYF. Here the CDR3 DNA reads TGTGCCAGCAGCCGCCAGGTACGGGGCCCCTACGAGCAGTACTTC.